The 23 T cell receptor beta chains listed next were all sequenced from one sample in a study (dated by TCRdb to 2015 to 2016). Libraries were made using RT-PCR. The listed sequencing device is Illumina MiSeq. TCRdb trimmed public reads at Q25 via fastp, called clones via MiXCR and kept in-frame beta chains. Rows are combined by CDR3 protein, so each entry shows the most common genes and DNA. This sample has hundreds of thousands of distinct CDR3 sequences in its table, and 14% of those were observed once. Together, the top ten hold just over 3.5% of the sample. What was sequenced was memory CD4+ T cells from blood. These TCRs come from a female donor in good health, serving as a healthy control.

This chain uses TRBV19 with TRBJ1-4; D is possibly TRBD1 (5 bases). From germline, CDR1 is LNHDA and CDR2 SQIVND (reference sequence). The V end was cut by 4 bases, the J end by 12 bases, with 18 bases between. The CDR3 runs 14 residues. CDR3 DNA sequence: TGTGCCAGTAGTAACACAGGCGGGATAGCGCAACTGTTTTTT. As protein: CASSNTGGIAQLFF.

The rearrangement joins TRBV6-2 or TRBV6-3 to TRBJ2-7; D is perhaps TRBD1 or TRBD2 (6 bases each). With 5 bases removed from V and 2 bases from J, the gap between germline ends came to 13 bases. CDR1 is MNHEY and CDR2 is SVGEGT in the germline V gene. The CDR3 loop spans 14 amino acids. The CDR3 spells CASSQTGRTYEQYF. CDR3 DNA: TGTGCCAGCAGTCAAACAGGGAGGACCTACGAGCAGTACTTC.

The chain links TRBV20-1 to TRBJ2-3; TRBD2 matches 15 bases. The CDR3 runs 17 residues. V lost 1 base to trimming and J lost 1 base; unmatched junction nucleotides: 3. The germline gives CDR1 DFQATT, CDR2 SNEGSKA (reference sequence). The CDR3 loop is CSARGGLAGGGTDTQYF. The CDR3 DNA reads as TGCAGTGCTAGAGGGGGACTAGCGGGGGGCGGCACAGATACGCAGTATTTT.

In DNA, the CDR3 is TGTGCCAGCAGCCCCGACAGGGTTAGGACCGGGGAGCTGTTTTTT. Translating gives CASSPDRVRTGELFF. The genes are TRBV3-2 and TRBJ2-2; the table assigns TRBD1, which was not confirmed against the DNA. TRBV3-2 is labeled a pseudogene. This CDR3 region has 15 residues.

In this sample, this clonotype turned up a few times. V is TRBV7-2 and J is TRBJ2-7, with TRBD2 matching over 11 bases. Germline V gives CDR1 SGHTA, CDR2 FQGNSA. The CDR3 spans 16 residues. The trim removed 2 bases at V and 6 bases at J, leaving 9 bases unmatched. The CDR3, as DNA: TGTGCCAGCAGCTTACGGAGACTAGCGGGATTCGGCGAGCAGTACTTC. Protein product: CASSLRRLAGFGEQYF.

This clonotype was recorded at least ten times. This rearrangement joins TRBV29-1 to TRBJ2-1; the match to TRBD1 covers 7 bases. The CDR3 runs 13 residues. Germline CDR1 and CDR2: SQVTM and ANQGSEA. With V trimmed by 6 bases and J by 6 bases, 8 bases remained unmatched. CDR3 protein: CSVQRPGGNEQFF. The CDR3 DNA is TGCAGCGTGCAACGGCCAGGGGGCAATGAGCAGTTCTTC.

This clonotype was seen only a few times. The CDR3 bases are TGTGCCACCAGCAGAGATTACGGAATGAACACTGAAGCTTTCTTT. Encoded protein: CATSRDYGMNTEAFF. The chain joins TRBV15 to TRBJ1-1; no clear D gene. The V gene lost 0 bases and the J gene lost 0 bases, with 8 bases spanning the gap. CDR3 length equals 15 residues. Germline V gives CDR1 LNHNV, CDR2 YYDKDF (reference sequence).

The chain couples TRBV29-1 to TRBJ2-1; TRBD1 or TRBD2 may be the D gene (6 bases each). The CDR3 length is 13 residues. Trimming left V 7 bases short and J 4 bases short, with 14 bases between. Per the germline V gene, CDR1 is SQVTM and CDR2 is ANQGSEA. The chain's CDR3 is CSAYRGVYNEQFF. The CDR3 DNA is TGCAGCGCGTATAGGGGGGTTTACAATGAGCAGTTCTTC.

This clonotype was seen a few times. Just one base apart from a much larger clone, this may be a read error. The J gene is TRBJ2-5, the V gene TRBV5-6, with unresolved D. V was clipped by 4 bases and J by 1 base, with 8 bases between them. The CDR3 covers 13 residues. Germline V gives CDR1 SGHDT, CDR2 YYEEEE. CDR3 amino acids: CASSRPGQETQYF. For the CDR3, the DNA is TGTGCCAGCAGCCGACCGGGCCAAGAGACCCAGTACTTC.

The rearrangement joins TRBV18 to TRBJ2-2; D is ambiguous. The CDR3 loop spans 12 amino acids. V was trimmed by 2 bases and J by 9 bases, leaving 7 bases between them. Per the germline V gene, CDR1 is KGHSH and CDR2 is LQKENI. Here the CDR3 DNA reads TGTGCCAGCTCACCAGGGCGGTGGGAGCTGTTTTTT. Protein sequence: CASSPGRWELFF.

The chain couples TRBV7-9 to TRBJ2-1, with D perhaps assigned TRBD1 or TRBD2 (5 bases each). CDR3 length: 17 amino acids. Germline V gene sequence: CDR1 SEHNR, CDR2 FQNEAQ (reference sequence). Trimming cost V 1 base and J 2 bases, with 15 bases left between them. CDR3 residues: CASSLVSGQGPYNEQFF. The CDR3 nucleotides read TGTGCCAGCAGCTTAGTTTCGGGGCAGGGACCCTACAATGAGCAGTTCTTC.

The table lists this clonotype with a few counts. The genes are TRBV6-5 and TRBJ2-3; TRBD2 matches 9 bases. The CDR3 length is 17 residues. V trimming: 2 bases; J trimming: 4 bases; junction bases outside the gene matches: 10. The germline gives CDR1 MNHEY, CDR2 SVGAGI. This CDR3 reads CASSYRLSGSPSDTQYF. The CDR3, as DNA: TGTGCCAGCAGTTACCGCCTTAGCGGGAGTCCGTCAGATACGCAGTATTTT.

V gene TRBV7-6 combines with J gene TRBJ2-4; 10 bases fit TRBD2. From germline, CDR1 is SGHVS and CDR2 FNYEAQ. The CDR3 is made up of 16 amino acids. V shed 4 bases and J 0 bases; nucleotides not matched to a gene: 3. The CDR3 nucleotides read TGTGCCAGCAGCTCAAGACTAGCGGGAGCCAAAAACATTCAGTACTTC. Its translation is CASSSRLAGAKNIQYF. Full variable domain (rest looked up from reference TRBV7-6 and TRBJ2-4): GAGVSQSPRYKVTKRGQDVALRCDPISGHVSLYWYRQALGQGPEFLTYFNYEAQQDKSGLPNDRFSAERPEGSISTLTIQRTEQRDSAMYRCASSSRLAGAKNIQYFGAGTRLSVL.

This clonotype was recorded a few times. The gene calls are TRBV12-3 or TRBV12-4 and TRBJ2-3; possibly TRBD1 or TRBD2 for D (6 bases each). V was cut by 6 bases and J by 5 bases, with 15 bases left in between. This CDR3 comprises 14 residues. The CDR3 region has the DNA TGTGCCAGCAGCAGGTCGGGGGCAAAAGATACGCAGTATTTT. Protein: CASSRSGAKDTQYF.

This clonotype has just a few counts. This chain links TRBV20-1 with TRBJ2-5; possibly TRBD1 for D (5 bases). In germline, CDR1 is DFQATT, CDR2 SNEGSKA (reference sequence). CDR3 length equals 11 residues. The CDR3 reads CGKVSGETQYF. The DNA of the CDR3 is TGCGGGAAGGTTTCAGGGGAGACCCAGTACTTC.

At least ten counts were recorded for this clonotype. This chain connects TRBV5-5 to TRBJ2-7; no definite D call. Trimming left V 4 bases short and J 0 bases short, with 14 bases between. The CDR3 consists of 15 residues. The germline CDR1 and CDR2 sequences are SGHKS and YYEKEE (reference sequence). Here the CDR3 DNA reads TGTGCCAGCAGCGGATCAGGATTCTACTCCTACGAGCAGTACTTC. This sequence encodes CASSGSGFYSYEQYF.

This clonotype occurred a few times. The rearrangement joins TRBV6-2 or TRBV6-3 to TRBJ2-4; 7 nucleotides line up with TRBD2. Germline V gene lookup returns CDR1 MNHEY and CDR2 SVGEGT. The CDR3 consists of 15 residues. V lost 5 bases and J lost 6; bases outside the gene matches: 10. The DNA for the CDR3 is TGTGCCAGCAGTATAACGGGGGGATCGGGAAACATTCAGTACTTC. Translation: CASSITGGSGNIQYF.

This clonotype was found a few times. V and J are TRBV15 and TRBJ2-1; a possible D gene is TRBD1 (6 bases). Deletions cut 3 bases from V and 9 bases from J, with 18 bases between. Germline assignment: CDR1 LNHNV and CDR2 YYDKDF (reference sequence). The CDR3 totals 15 residues. CDR3 loop: CATSSNRQVETEQFF. For the CDR3, the DNA is TGTGCCACCAGCAGTAACAGACAGGTGGAGACTGAGCAGTTCTTC.

V is TRBV27 and J is TRBJ2-3, with D possibly TRBD1 on 6 matching bases. Trimming took 2 bases from V and 1 from J, leaving 10 bases between them. The CDR3 runs 15 residues. Germline lookup yields CDR1 MNHEY and CDR2 SMNVEV (reference sequence). CDR3 sequence reads: CASSLGGLRTDTQYF. CDR3 DNA: TGTGCCAGCAGTTTAGGGGGCTTACGCACAGATACGCAGTATTTT.

In this sample, this clonotype turned up a few times. The chain is built from TRBV12-3 or TRBV12-4 and TRBJ2-3; possibly TRBD1 or TRBD2 for D (5 bases each). V was trimmed by 5 bases and J by 0 bases, leaving 12 bases between them. The CDR3 sequence is 15 residues long. In nucleotides, the CDR3 is TGTGCCAGCAGTGTGGGGGACGGTAGCACAGATACGCAGTATTTT. Translation gives CASSVGDGSTDTQYF.

The CDR3 DNA sequence: TGTGCCAGCAGCCCAGCCGCGGGGAACTATGGCTACACCTTC. It is translated as CASSPAAGNYGYTF. This chain joins TRBV7-9 and TRBJ1-2; D is uncertain. The CDR3 loop spans 14 amino acids. Trimming shortened V by 5 bases and J by 2 bases, and 12 bases separated the two germline ends. Germline CDR1 and CDR2: SEHNR and FQNEAQ (reference sequence).

This clonotype turned up a few times. This rearrangement joins TRBV6-6 to TRBJ1-1; maybe TRBD1 (6 bases). CDR1 is MNHNY, CDR2 SVGAGI, per germline (reference sequence). Trimming removed 7 bases at V and 0 bases at J, with 15 bases between. This CDR3 is 15 amino acids long. Written as DNA, the CDR3 is TGTGCCAGCACCGCAAGACAGGACATGAACACTGAAGCTTTCTTT. Protein: CASTARQDMNTEAFF.

This clonotype showed up many times. The rearrangement uses TRBV7-2 and TRBJ2-7, with D possibly TRBD1 on 5 matching bases. V lost 5 bases to trimming and J lost 2 bases, with 16 bases between them. The germline gives CDR1 SGHTA, CDR2 FQGNSA. The CDR3 totals 15 residues. CDR3 sequence reads: CASSARLGHPYEQYF. DNA of the CDR3: TGTGCCAGCAGCGCACGCTTAGGACATCCCTACGAGCAGTACTTC.